This TCR beta chain was obtained from a study of blood T cell repertoires in COVID-19. Study context: Samples of COVID-19 (acute and convalescent) were obtained from the United States, Italy and Spain.

Germline CDR1 LNHDA, CDR2 SQIVND (reference sequence). There are 14 residues in the CDR3. The ends were cut back, 4 bases at V and 3 bases at J, with 13 bases in the middle. The table came from immunoSEQ multiplex PCR; TCRdb's copy has only in-frame clones and leaves some out. The table shows approximately 150,000 clones, with roughly 87% occurring only once. The receptor was derived from a woman aged 60-75 years with active or convalescent COVID-19. The chain combines TRBV19 with TRBJ2-7; a possible D gene is TRBD2 (5 bases). The source material was peripheral blood. DNA for the CDR3: TGTGCCAGTAGTACCCAGGTGAGGGACTACGAGCAGTACTTC. It codes for CASSTQVRDYEQYF. The complete variable domain, with remaining parts taken from reference TRBV19 and TRBJ2-7, reads DGGITQSPKYLFRKEGQNVTLSCEQNLNHDAMYWYRQDPGQGLRLIYYSQIVNDFQKGDIAEGYSVSREKKESFPLTVTSAQKNPTAFYLCASSTQVRDYEQYFGPGTRLTVT.